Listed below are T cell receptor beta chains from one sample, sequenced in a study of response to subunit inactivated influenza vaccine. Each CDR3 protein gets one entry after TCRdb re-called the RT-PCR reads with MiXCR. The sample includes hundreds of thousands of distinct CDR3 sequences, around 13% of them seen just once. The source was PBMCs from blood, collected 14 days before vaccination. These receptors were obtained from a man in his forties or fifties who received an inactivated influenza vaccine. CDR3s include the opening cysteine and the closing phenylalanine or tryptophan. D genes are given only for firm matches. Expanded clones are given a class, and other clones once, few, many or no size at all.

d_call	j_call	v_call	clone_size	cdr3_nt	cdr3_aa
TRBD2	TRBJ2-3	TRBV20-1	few	TGCAGTGCTAGACCACTAGCGGGGGCCACAGATACGCAGTATTTT	CSARPLAGATDTQYF
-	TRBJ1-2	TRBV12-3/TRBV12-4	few	TGTGCCAGCAGTTTAGGCCCTGTGGGTTTTGGCTACACCTTC	CASSLGPVGFGYTF
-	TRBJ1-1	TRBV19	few	TGTGCCAGTAGTAAAACAGCTTTGGGCGTATACACTGAAGCTTTCTTT	CASSKTALGVYTEAFF
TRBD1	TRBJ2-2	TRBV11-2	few	TGTGCCAGCAGCTCCCTTAGGGTGAAGGACAGGGGAAGCGGGGAGCTGTTTTTT	CASSSLRVKDRGSGELFF
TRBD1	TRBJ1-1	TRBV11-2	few	TGTGCCAGCAGCACCTGGACAGGTCAAACTGAAGCTTTCTTT	CASSTWTGQTEAFF
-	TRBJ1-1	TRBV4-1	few	TGCGCCAGCAGCCACGACCCCGGGACACCTAACACTGAAGCTTTCTTT	CASSHDPGTPNTEAFF
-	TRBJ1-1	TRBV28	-	TGTGCCAGCAGGACCCCGGGCCGAACACTGAAGGCTTTCTTT	CASRTPGRTLKAFF
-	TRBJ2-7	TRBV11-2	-	TGTGCCAGCAGCTTAGTTATGGGCCCCTACGAGCAGTACTTC	CASSLVMGPYEQYF
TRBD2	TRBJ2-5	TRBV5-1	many	TGCGCCAGCAGCTTGCTAGCGGGGAGCCAAGAGACCCAGTACTTC	CASSLLAGSQETQYF
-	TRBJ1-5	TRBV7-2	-	TGTGCCAGCAGCCTAAGCCGCCAGGTCCCGGGTCAGCCCCAGCATTTT	CASSLSRQVPGQPQHF
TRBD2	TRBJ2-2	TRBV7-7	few	TGTGCCAGCAGCTTAGCCCCTAGCGGGAGGCCCGGGGAGCTGTTTTTT	CASSLAPSGRPGELFF
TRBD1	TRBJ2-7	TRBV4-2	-	TGTGCCAGCAGCCAAGTCCATAGGACAGGTACCTACGAGCAGTACTTC	CASSQVHRTGTYEQYF
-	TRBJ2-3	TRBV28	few	TGTGCCAGCTGTGGACCGAACACAGATACGCAGTATTTT	CASCGPNTDTQYF
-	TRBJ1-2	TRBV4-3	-	TGCGCCAGCAGCCAAGGACGTCCTGGGGCCTATGGCTACACCTTC	CASSQGRPGAYGYTF
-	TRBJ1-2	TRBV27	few	TGTGCCAGCAGTTTAGTGGACGGACGAATGGAGGGCTACACCTTC	CASSLVDGRMEGYTF
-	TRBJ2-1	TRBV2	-	TGTGCCAGCAGATCACCAGAATCCTCCTACAATGAGCAGTTCTTC	CASRSPESSYNEQFF
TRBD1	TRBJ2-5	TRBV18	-	TGTGCCAGCTCAACGGGACAGCCTGGCCAAGAGACCCAGTACTTC	CASSTGQPGQETQYF
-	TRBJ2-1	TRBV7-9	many	TGTGCCAGCAGTTCAAATGGACAGAACAATGAGCAGTTCTTC	CASSSNGQNNEQFF
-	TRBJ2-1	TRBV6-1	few	TGTGCCAGCAGTATCCGGGACTCTCGCGAGCAGTTCTTC	CASSIRDSREQFF
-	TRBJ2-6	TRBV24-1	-	TGTGCCACCAGTGATTCAGGGGTCCTGACTTTC	CATSDSGVLTF
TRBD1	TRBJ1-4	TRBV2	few	TGTGCCAGCAGTGAGGGACAGGCCTATAATGAAAAACTGTTTTTT	CASSEGQAYNEKLFF
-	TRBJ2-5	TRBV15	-	TGTGCCACCAGCAGAAGTGGGGGACACCAGTACTTC	CATSRSGGHQYF
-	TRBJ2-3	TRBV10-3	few	TGTGCCATCAGTGAGGGGAGGCAATGGGATACGCAGTATTTT	CAISEGRQWDTQYF
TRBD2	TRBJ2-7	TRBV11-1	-	TGTGCCAGCAGCCCTTCCGCGGGAGTAAGTCTGGGGTCCTACGAGCAGTACTTC	CASSPSAGVSLGSYEQYF
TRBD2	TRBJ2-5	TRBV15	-	TGTGCCACCAGCATGGAGGGAGGGCAAGAGACCCAGTACTTC	CATSMEGGQETQYF
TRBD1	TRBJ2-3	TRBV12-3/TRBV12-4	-	TGTGCCAGCAGTACCCGGGACAGGGGGCCAAATACGCAGTATTTT	CASSTRDRGPNTQYF
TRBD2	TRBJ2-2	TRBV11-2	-	TGTGCCAGCAGCTTTGCGGGAGGGTCCACCGGGGAGCTGTTTTTT	CASSFAGGSTGELFF
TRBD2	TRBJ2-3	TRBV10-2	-	TGCGCCAGCAGTGAGTCGAGACTAGCGGGGGCCGGGGATACGCAGTATTTT	CASSESRLAGAGDTQYF
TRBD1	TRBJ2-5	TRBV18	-	TGTGCCAGCTCACCAAAGTGGGACAGCCAAGAGACCCAGTACTTC	CASSPKWDSQETQYF
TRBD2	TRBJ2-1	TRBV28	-	TGTGCCAGCAGTCCCCGATTTTTGGGGGGAGGGCCCTCCTACAATGAGCAGTTCTTC	CASSPRFLGGGPSYNEQFF
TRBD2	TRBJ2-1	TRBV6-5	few	TGTGCCAGCAGTTCTAGCGGGAGTAGGCATGAGCAGTTCTTC	CASSSSGSRHEQFF
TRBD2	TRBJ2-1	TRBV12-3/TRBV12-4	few	TGTGCCAGCAGTTTTTTCGGCGGGGGAGGAAATGAGCAGTTCTTC	CASSFFGGGGNEQFF
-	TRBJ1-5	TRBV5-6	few	TGTGCCAGCAGCTTCCAACATCAGCCCCAGCATTTT	CASSFQHQPQHF
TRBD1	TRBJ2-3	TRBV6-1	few	TGTGCCAGCAGAGAAAACAGGGGAGATACGCAGTATTTT	CASRENRGDTQYF
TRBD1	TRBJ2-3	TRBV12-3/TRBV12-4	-	TGTGCCAGCAGTTGGGGGGACAGGGCTGGCACAGATACGCAGTATTTT	CASSWGDRAGTDTQYF
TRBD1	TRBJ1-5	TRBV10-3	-	TGTGCCATCAGTTCAGGGACAGGGAGGAGTCAGCCCCAGCATTTT	CAISSGTGRSQPQHF
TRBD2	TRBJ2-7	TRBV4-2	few	TGTGCCAGCAGCCAAGAAAGGGATCTAGCGGGGCTCTACGAGCAGTACTTC	CASSQERDLAGLYEQYF
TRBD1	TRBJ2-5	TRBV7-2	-	TGTGCCAGCGGCCTTCTGACAGGGGTCGGGACCCAGTACTTC	CASGLLTGVGTQYF
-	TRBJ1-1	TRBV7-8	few	TGTGCCAGCAGCCTCCAGATCTGGGTTGGGGACACTGAAGCTTTCTTT	CASSLQIWVGDTEAFF
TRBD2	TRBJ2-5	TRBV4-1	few	TGCGCCAGCAGCCGACCAAGCGGGGGGGCCGGAGAGACCCAGTACTTC	CASSRPSGGAGETQYF
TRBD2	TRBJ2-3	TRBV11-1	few	TGTGCCAGCAGCCCGGCGGGATGGAGGCGGGAGGCCAGCACAGATACGCAGTATTTT	CASSPAGWRREASTDTQYF
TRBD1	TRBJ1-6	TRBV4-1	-	TGCGCCAGCAGTCTCCGGGACAGCCAACCACCCCTCCACTTT	CASSLRDSQPPLHF
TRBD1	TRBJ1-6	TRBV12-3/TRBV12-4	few	TGTGCCAGCAGCCCTGGGACAGGGGGCACCCTCCACTTT	CASSPGTGGTLHF
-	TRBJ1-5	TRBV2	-	TGTGCCAGCAGTGGGCCGCGGAGAGGTCAGCCCCAGCATTTT	CASSGPRRGQPQHF
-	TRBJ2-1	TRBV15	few	TGTGCCACCAGCAAGCGGGCAAACAATGAGCAGTTCTTC	CATSKRANNEQFF
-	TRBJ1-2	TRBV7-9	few	TGTGCCAGCAGCTTAGGGAAGGGGCTCGTCGATGGCTACACCTTC	CASSLGKGLVDGYTF
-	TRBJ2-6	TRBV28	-	TGTGCCAGTAAAAACAGGGTAAAGTCCCTCTCTGGGGCCAACGTCCTGACTTTC	CASKNRVKSLSGANVLTF